This T cell receptor (beta chain) was observed in a study of T cell responses to AZD1222 COVID-19 vaccine. Study-wide context: Timing groups of about 4 and about 12 weeks for second doses were pooled.

Study-wide points: Targeting of unmutated variant regions was reportedly seen in nearly half of spike-specific TCRs.

This clone was counted once. Its target is not known. Measured with immunoSEQ multiplex PCR; TCRdb has only the in-frame clones, and not every one. The sample shows approximately 150,000 clones, approximately 94% of them seen only once. Germline CDR1 is WSHSY and CDR2 is SAAADI. CDR3 length: 16 amino acids. The V end lost 5 bases, the J end lost 0 bases, and 16 bases lay between the germline ends. The J gene is TRBJ1-2, the V gene TRBV10-2; D unclear. The sequence came from an adult in good health. Sequencing used peripheral blood, obtained on day 0 of AZD1222 vaccination. The CDR3 nucleotides are TGCGCCAGCAGTTCGCCCAACATGATTGCTAACTATGGCTACACCTTC. This codes for CASSSPNMIANYGYTF.